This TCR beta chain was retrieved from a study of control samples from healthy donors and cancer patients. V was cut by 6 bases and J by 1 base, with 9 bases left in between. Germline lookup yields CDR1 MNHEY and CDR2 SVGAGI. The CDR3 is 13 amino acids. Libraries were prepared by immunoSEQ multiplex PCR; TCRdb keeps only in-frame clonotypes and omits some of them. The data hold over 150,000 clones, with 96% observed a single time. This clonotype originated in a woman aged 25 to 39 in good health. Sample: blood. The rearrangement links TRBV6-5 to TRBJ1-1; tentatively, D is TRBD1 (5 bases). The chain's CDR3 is CASRLGTNTEAFF. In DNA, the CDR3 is TGTGCCAGCAGACTCGGGACGAACACTGAAGCTTTCTTT.